Following are 29 T cell receptor beta chains from one sample sequenced in a study of cytomegalovirus exposure and HLA in healthy donors. Primers for the PCR totalled 60 Vbeta and 13 Jbeta. The protocol was immunoSEQ multiplex PCR, while the TCRdb copy is restricted to in-frame clones and leaves out a portion. Of around 140,000 clones in the sample, approximately 80% were seen once. The specimen was PBMCs. These receptors were taken from a man aged 30 to 39 in good health and CMV-seropositive.

The genes are TRBV7-5 and TRBJ2-7; TRBD1 is the table's D call and was not checked against the DNA. TRBV7-5 is classified as a pseudogene. The length of the CDR3 is 15 residues. CDR3 sequence reads: CVRSWGSGQPYEQYF. The DNA for the CDR3 is TGTGTCAGAAGCTGGGGAAGCGGACAGCCATACGAGCAGTACTTC.

The chain carries TRBV9 and TRBJ1-2; D gene ambiguous. Germline assignment: CDR1 SGDLS and CDR2 YYNGEE. V lost 6 bases and J lost 4, with 16 bases in between. The CDR3 has 14 residues. In nucleotides, the CDR3 is TGTGCCAGCACCCAGCTCACGGCAGGCTATGGCTACACCTTC. Translation gives CASTQLTAGYGYTF.

This rearrangement joins TRBV10-3 to TRBJ2-1; 10 bases match TRBD2. Unmatched junction bases numbered 16, after V lost 11 bases and J lost 9 bases. Germline-derived CDR1 and CDR2 are ENHRY and SYGVKD. The CDR3 is 15 residues long. The CDR3: CASQNIASGRREQFF. The DNA for the CDR3 is TGTGCCTCACAGAACATAGCTAGCGGGAGACGTGAGCAGTTCTTC.

This chain joins TRBV7-2 and TRBJ1-5; no definite D call. V lost 3 bases and J 0 bases, leaving 6 bases between the germline ends. This CDR3 has 14 amino acids. CDR1 SGHTA and CDR2 FQGNSA come from the germline V gene. CDR3 coding DNA: TGTGCCAGCAGCTTGGGCAATAGCAATCAGCCCCAGCATTTT. Translating gives CASSLGNSNQPQHF.

V is TRBV29-1 and J is TRBJ2-5, with D hard to call. The germline V gene encodes CDR1 SQVTM and CDR2 ANQGSEA. The CDR3 totals 12 residues. Trimming left V 3 bases short and J 3 bases short, with 8 bases between. CDR3: CSVELAEETQYF. The CDR3 bases are TGCAGCGTTGAGTTAGCAGAAGAGACCCAGTACTTC.

The V and J genes are TRBV28 and TRBJ2-7; no clear D gene. V dropped 2 bases and J dropped 2 bases, with 10 bases sitting between them. This CDR3 has 14 amino acids. The V gene's germline CDR1 is MDHEN and CDR2 SYDVKM. The CDR3 nucleotides are TGTGCCAGCAGTTTAGCTGGGCAGACCTACGAGCAGTACTTC. Its protein product is CASSLAGQTYEQYF.

The chain couples TRBV7-2 to TRBJ2-5; tentative D call: TRBD2 (5 bases). The V gene's germline CDR1 is SGHTA and CDR2 FQGNSA. CDR3 length: 15 amino acids. Trimming left V 2 bases short and J 4 bases short, with 14 bases between. The CDR3 loop reads CASSLYGARVETQYF. In DNA, the CDR3 is TGTGCCAGCAGCTTATACGGCGCGAGGGTAGAGACCCAGTACTTC.

This clone occurred a few times. This sequence joins TRBV21-1 and TRBJ2-5; the table's D call of TRBD2 was not tested on the DNA. TRBV21-1 is shown as a pseudogene. The CDR3 totals 15 residues. The CDR3 loop is CASIEGLAGVETQYF. The CDR3 nucleotides are TGTGCCAGCATCGAAGGACTAGCGGGAGTAGAGACCCAGTACTTC.

The chain joins TRBV28 to TRBJ1-5, with a weak D call TRBD1 (5 bases). V lost 7 bases to trimming and J lost 5 bases, with 15 bases between them. CDR3 size: 14 residues. Germline V CDR1 and CDR2: MDHEN, SYDVKM. The CDR3 region is CASTSGQFYQPQHF. The CDR3 DNA reads as TGTGCCAGCACCTCCGGACAATTCTATCAGCCCCAGCATTTT.

A few counts support this clone. The J gene is TRBJ1-1, the V gene TRBV7-3; D might be TRBD1 (6 bases). The CDR3 totals 13 residues. V was clipped by 4 bases and J by 4 bases, with 10 bases between them. The germline gives CDR1 SGHTA, CDR2 FQGTGA. The CDR3 DNA reads TGTGCCAGCAGCTCGGACAGTCTCACTGAAGCTTTCTTT. Residues: CASSSDSLTEAFF.

The chain recombines TRBV7-6 with TRBJ1-2; 7 positions agree with TRBD1. Germline V CDR1 and CDR2: SGHVS, FNYEAQ. V shed 5 bases, J shed 5 bases, and the junction held 11 bases outside the gene matches. The CDR3 totals 15 residues. As DNA, the CDR3 is TGTGCCAGCAGCCTCAGACAGGGAGGCGGGTATGGCTACACCTTC. The encoded protein is CASSLRQGGGYGYTF.

The chain uses TRBV6-5 and TRBJ1-6, with D possibly being TRBD1 (5 bases). The CDR3 runs 14 residues. Trimming took off 7 bases at V and 9 bases at J, with 16 bases between the two ends. Germline CDR1 is MNHEY and CDR2 is SVGAGI. The CDR3 nucleotides are TGTGCCAGCACCCTAGGGGAGGGCGGTTCACCCCTCCACTTT. Its translation is CASTLGEGGSPLHF.

The chain employs TRBV28 and TRBJ2-5; 10 positions agree with TRBD2. Germline CDR1 is MDHEN and CDR2 is SYDVKM. J gave up 3 bases and V 10 bases, and 8 bases lay outside the gene matches. The CDR3 consists of 14 residues. The CDR3 spells CAIAGSGGEETQYF. CDR3 DNA: TGTGCCATTGCGGGAAGCGGGGGGGAAGAGACCCAGTACTTC.

The chain recombines TRBV28 with TRBJ1-5, with D perhaps matching TRBD1 (6 bases). V was clipped by 1 base and J by 6 bases, with 13 bases between them. Germline-derived CDR1 and CDR2 are MDHEN and SYDVKM. The CDR3 runs to 15 residues. The CDR3 spells CASSLLTGPTQPQHF. DNA for the CDR3: TGTGCCAGCAGTTTATTGACAGGCCCAACTCAGCCCCAGCATTTT.

The rearrangement links TRBV9 to TRBJ2-7; TRBD2 agrees at 7 bases. V shed 4 bases, J shed 2 bases, and the junction held 6 bases outside the gene matches. Germline-derived CDR1 and CDR2 are SGDLS and YYNGEE. The length of the CDR3 is 14 residues. CDR3 nucleotides: TGTGCCAGCAGCCGAGCGGGGACCACCTACGAGCAGTACTTC. As protein: CASSRAGTTYEQYF.

This chain links TRBV25-1 with TRBJ1-6; no firm D call. CDR1 MGHDK and CDR2 SYGVNS come from the germline V gene. The CDR3 has 14 residues. V shed 7 bases and J shed 10 bases, with 17 bases lying between them. The CDR3: CASNSIVRESPLHF. The DNA of the CDR3 is TGTGCCAGCAATTCGATCGTGAGGGAGTCACCCCTCCACTTT.

The chain carries TRBV15 and TRBJ2-5; D might be TRBD2 (6 bases). This CDR3 is 18 amino acids long. Deletions cut 0 bases from V and 3 bases from J, with 20 bases between. The V gene's germline CDR1 is LNHNV and CDR2 YYDKDF (reference sequence). CDR3: CATSRDKFVVEREETQYF. In nucleotides, the CDR3 is TGTGCCACCAGCAGAGATAAGTTCGTCGTAGAGCGGGAAGAGACCCAGTACTTC.

CDR3 bases: TGTGCCAGCAGCGTAGGGTCCGGGGAGACCCAGTACTTC. Amino acid sequence: CASSVGSGETQYF. The genes are TRBV9 and TRBJ2-5; D gene unclear. The CDR3 loop spans 13 amino acids. The V gene's germline CDR1 is SGDLS and CDR2 YYNGEE. The V end was cut by 0 bases, the J end by 5 bases, with 8 bases between.

This chain links TRBV5-1 with TRBJ2-1, with TRBD2 matching over 8 bases. This CDR3 region has 17 residues. Per germline, CDR1 SGHRS and CDR2 YFSETQ. The V gene end was trimmed by 0 bases and the J gene end by 6 bases; junction bases not matched to a gene: 11. The CDR3 protein is CASSLGGLVRNFNEQFF. The CDR3 region has the DNA TGCGCCAGCAGCTTGGGGGGACTAGTCCGAAACTTCAATGAGCAGTTCTTC.

This clone was observed a handful of times. This rearrangement joins TRBV6-1 to TRBJ2-3, with D possibly being TRBD2 (5 bases). The V end lost 8 bases, the J end lost 2 bases, and 11 bases lay between the germline ends. This CDR3 has 13 residues. Germline V gives CDR1 MNHNS, CDR2 SASEGT. The CDR3 is CASVRVFTDTQYF. The CDR3 DNA is TGTGCCAGCGTGAGGGTTTTCACAGATACGCAGTATTTT.

The chain links TRBV7-9 to TRBJ2-5, with TRBD1 as a possible D gene (6 bases). The CDR3 runs 13 residues. Germline V gene sequence: CDR1 SEHNR, CDR2 FQNEAQ (reference sequence). Deletions cut 7 bases from V and 2 bases from J, with 11 bases between. The CDR3 bases are TGTGCCAGCACCCCAGGGGAGCAAGAGACCCAGTACTTC. It specifies CASTPGEQETQYF. The full variable domain, completed using reference TRBV7-9 and TRBJ2-5, is DTGVSQNPRHKITKRGQNVTFRCDPISEHNRLYWYRQTLGQGPEFLTYFQNEAQLEKSRLLSDRFSAERPKGSFSTLEIQRTEQGDSAMYLCASTPGEQETQYFGPGTRLLVL.

The V call is TRBV29-1, the J call TRBJ2-5; D gene ambiguous. The CDR3 is 12 amino acids. Trimming took 4 bases from V and 0 from J, leaving 6 bases between them. CDR1 and CDR2 from the germline V gene are SQVTM and ANQGSEA. CDR3 protein: CSVGADQETQYF. The CDR3 DNA reads TGCAGCGTTGGGGCAGACCAAGAGACCCAGTACTTC.

As for this clone: The junction departs from the called germline gene at one end, perhaps through a read error. This sequence joins TRBV6-4 and TRBJ1-1; TRBD1 matches at 9 bases. The CDR3 covers 13 residues. Per the germline V gene, CDR1 is MRHNA and CDR2 is SNTAGT. The CDR3 loop reads CASIGTGNAEAFF. The CDR3 region has the DNA TGTGCCAGCATTGGGACAGGGAACGCTGAAGCTTTCTTT.

This clone was seen once. The chain couples TRBV5-1 to TRBJ2-5, with D possibly being TRBD2 (6 bases). The V gene's germline CDR1 is SGHRS and CDR2 YFSETQ. V shed 3 bases and J shed 2 bases, with 11 bases lying between them. The CDR3 contains 14 residues. This CDR3 reads CASSSQDYQETQYF. For the CDR3, the DNA is TGCGCCAGCAGCTCTCAGGACTATCAAGAGACCCAGTACTTC.

The V gene is TRBV5-1, the J gene TRBJ2-7; D call uncertain. CDR3 length: 16 residues. CDR1 and CDR2 (germline): SGHRS, YFSETQ. The ends were cut back, 0 bases at V and 3 bases at J, with 16 bases in the middle. The CDR3: CASSLGGATTSYEQYF. Here the CDR3 DNA reads TGCGCCAGCAGCTTGGGAGGAGCCACAACGAGCTACGAGCAGTACTTC.

The sample holds a few counts of this clone. The CDR3 reads CASSPGQGFNGYTF. The CDR3 DNA reads as TGTGCCAGCAGCCCGGGACAGGGTTTTAATGGCTACACCTTC. The V and J genes are TRBV7-9 and TRBJ1-2, with 9 positions matching TRBD1. CDR1 and CDR2 (germline): SEHNR, FQNEAQ (reference sequence). Trimming at V came to 5 bases and at J to 6 bases, leaving 7 bases not matched to a gene. The length of the CDR3 is 14 residues.

The rearrangement links TRBV9 to TRBJ2-4, with 8 bases lining up with TRBD1. The ends lost 4 bases at V and 1 base at J; junction bases unmatched: 7. Germline V gene data show CDR1 as SGDLS and CDR2 as YYNGEE. The CDR3 has 16 residues. CDR3 region: CASSPGQGFAKNIQYF. The CDR3 bases are TGTGCCAGCAGCCCCGGACAGGGCTTTGCCAAAAACATTCAGTACTTC.

This chain joins TRBV30 and TRBJ2-1, with TRBD2 matching 8 bases. The germline V gene encodes CDR1 GTSNPN and CDR2 SVGIG (reference sequence). The CDR3 consists of 14 residues. The junction had 11 bases not matched to a gene; V was cut back by 5 bases and J by 8 bases. The DNA for the CDR3 is TGTGCCTGGTACTGGGGACTAGGATTGGATGAGCAGTTCTTC. Translation gives CAWYWGLGLDEQFF.

J is TRBJ2-4 and V is TRBV6-1, with a tentative D call TRBD1 (5 bases). The CDR3 extends over 13 amino acids. Germline V gives CDR1 MNHNS, CDR2 SASEGT. V lost 6 bases and J lost 8, with 14 bases in between. CDR3 nucleotide sequence: TGTGCCAGCAGCTACGTCCTAGGGGACATTCAGTACTTC. Its translation: CASSYVLGDIQYF.